The entry below describes one TCR beta chain. This clonotype was counted at least ten times. What this receptor recognizes is not known. Per-base quality was not reported, and no clone a single base away is much larger than it. These data originate in a study of T cells in Graves' hyperthyroidism and ophthalmopathy (dated by TCRdb to between 2019 and 2020). For the wider study: Peripheral blood samples were taken at initial diagnosis, before any treatment was given. To identify TCR V-J signatures that set the groups apart, the researchers used a discovery cohort of approximately 98 patients, made up of 43 with Graves' ophthalmopathy and some 55 with stable Graves' hyperthyroidism. Whether ophthalmopathy could be predicted prospectively was tested in an independent validation cohort made up of approximately 19 hyperthyroidism patients plus 17 patients who later progressed to ophthalmopathy. The 85 to 100 discovery patients were divided at random into training and test sets in a 7:3 ratio. Thyroid tissue and blood T-cell repertoires from about six Graves' hyperthyroidism patients were also compared in the study. Following sampling, methimazole starting at 30 mg daily was given to hyperthyroidism patients, and high-dose intravenous methylprednisolone was given to ophthalmopathy patients. According to the paper, TCR Vbeta CDR3 sequencing was carried out on 135 peripheral blood samples, which came from fewer than 50 ophthalmopathy, about 75 hyperthyroidism and some 17 progressor patients.

Stable Graves' hyperthyroidism was defined as the absence of progression to ophthalmopathy over 18 months of follow-up. Hyperthyroidism patients were newly diagnosed, with disease duration under 2 months, and aged 18 to 65 years. Any patient with an uncontrolled infection, another autoimmune disease, pregnancy or lactation was excluded. Diagnoses were based on clinical symptoms, serum thyroxine and TRAb, thyroid ultrasound and orbital computed tomography. PBMCs were separated from approximately 10 ml of fresh peripheral blood using Ficoll-Paque density gradient centrifugation. Trizol reagent was used to extract total RNA, and RNA quality was then checked on an Agilent 2100 Bioanalyzer. On the study overall, not on this receptor specifically: Most expanded thyroid clonotypes (frequency above 0.001) were also detected in blood, suggesting blood repertoires may reflect thyroid immune responses. Ophthalmopathy was separated from stable hyperthyroidism by a 13 V-J signature model, with approximately 90% sensitivity and 81% to 82% specificity obtained in cross-validation and 80%/75% obtained in testing. No statistical method was used to fix the sample size in advance, and group allocation was not hidden from the investigators. In validation, the model predicted progression to ophthalmopathy a median of approximately 6.6 months before onset, with roughly 71% sensitivity and more than 72% specificity.

The TCR beta CDR3 regions were amplified from the RNA transcripts. For the first round of RT-PCR on the TCR CDR3, the HTBI primer set was used together with the Qiagen OneStep RT-PCR kit. Libraries were constructed in a second round of multiplex PCR, after which size selection and purification were carried out. Libraries were sequenced paired-end with 100 bp reads on an Illumina HiSeq2000. As for the original processing: SOAPnuke was used to process the raw data, with reads discarded if the reads contained adapters or uncalled bases, had a mean Phred below 15, or lacked an exact constant-primer or identifier match. COPE v1.2.5 was used to merge high-quality paired reads, and clonotypes were defined as unique nucleotide sequences. MiTCR v1.1 was used to align the clonotypes against IMGT TRBV, TRBD and TRBJ reference segments. The analysis was restricted to V-J combinations with a frequency above 0.0001, which together covered 99% to 99.2% of the repertoires. A TCS score was defined as the ratio of F50 (clonal expansion) to E x V (chaos), with BLOSUM62-based TCRdist applied between CDR3 peptides within each V-J. Welch's t-statistics and random forest reduced just over 500 V-J features to around 14, which were used in a naive Bayes classifier (R e1071). TCRdb passed the public sequencing reads through fastp at Q25 and MiXCR, retaining productive beta sequences. Rows with one shared CDR3 protein collapse into an entry with the most common genes and DNA. These V and J calls originate from TCRdb's pipeline instead of the authors' own analysis. The sample data list hundreds of thousands of distinct CDR3 sequences, and around 15% of these were observed just once. More than 8.5% of the sample lies in the top ten.

The TCR sequence derives from a woman aged 18 to 35 with Graves' hyperthyroidism. Sequencing was done on a sample of blood.

The sequenced DNA is TGTGCCAGCAGCCTACTCCCCCCGCGCATTCAGTACTTC. Its translation reads: CASSLLPPRIQYF. The chain employs TRBV11-2 and TRBJ2-4; there is no confident call for the D gene. The CDR3 numbers 13 residues from cysteine through phenylalanine. The kept DNA is CDR3 alone, 39 bases in frame from the first base. The V and J ends are trimmed by 5 bases and 9 bases, leaving 14 bases between them. The CDR1 and CDR2 encoded by the germline V gene are SGHAT and FQNNGV.